The rows below give T cell receptor beta chains drawn from one sample of a study of blood T cell repertoires in COVID-19. Repertoires were generated with immunoSEQ multiplex PCR, while TCRdb's copy carries only in-frame clones and drops some. In the table there are more than 15,000 clones, roughly 93% of which are singletons. The material sequenced was peripheral blood. These receptors all come from a woman in her 50s with active COVID-19. The CDR3 runs from the conserved cysteine through the conserved F or W. A D gene is named only where the DNA matches it firmly. Size is omitted from some rows. Given values are once, few, many or a class for expanded clones.

D | J | size | length | V | DNA | CDR3
TRBD2 | TRBJ2-3 | . | 15 | TRBV5-6 | TGTGCCAGCAGCTTGGTAGCGGGAGGAACAGATACGCAGTATTTT | CASSLVAGGTDTQYF
. | TRBJ1-1 | . | 12 | TRBV19 | TGTGCCAGTAGTAACAGGGTTACTGAAGCTTTCTTT | CASSNRVTEAFF
. | TRBJ1-5 | few | 14 | TRBV28 | TGTGCCAGCAGTTCCGTCAGGGGCAGACAGCCCCAGCATTTT | CASSSVRGRQPQHF
TRBD2 | TRBJ2-7 | . | 16 | TRBV2 | TGTGCCAGCATCAAGGGGGGAGCGGGAGGGGCCTACGAGCAGTACTTC | CASIKGGAGGAYEQYF
TRBD1 | TRBJ2-3 | . | 15 | TRBV30 | TGTGCCTGGAACTCTGGGACAGGGTTGACAGATACGCAGTATTTT | CAWNSGTGLTDTQYF
. | TRBJ1-2 | . | 13 | TRBV30 | TGTGCCTGGAGTGCCGGGAGGGACTATGGCTACACCTTC | CAWSAGRDYGYTF
TRBD1 | TRBJ2-3 | . | 14 | TRBV19 | TGTGCCAGTGCGGACAGGGGGCGAAGAGATACGCAGTATTTT | CASADRGRRDTQYF
TRBD1 | TRBJ2-3 | . | 20 | TRBV5-1 | TGCGCCAGCAGCATTAACGGACAGGTAACCGCCCATTCGGGTTCAGACACGCAGTATTTT | CASSINGQVTAHSGSDTQYF
. | TRBJ2-3 | . | 12 | TRBV5-1 | TGCGCCAGCAGCTTAACAGAAGATACGCAGTATTTT | CASSLTEDTQYF
TRBD1 | TRBJ1-5 | . | 15 | TRBV28 | TGTGCCAGCAGTGCTCGACAGGGAGTTTACCAGCCCCAGCATTTT | CASSARQGVYQPQHF
. | TRBJ1-2 | . | 17 | TRBV6-1 | TGTGCCAGCAGTGAAGATCCGAGCAGGGCTCTTGCCTATGGCTACACCTTC | CASSEDPSRALAYGYTF
TRBD2 | TRBJ2-3 | . | 16 | TRBV7-2 | TGTGCCAGCAGCCCGTCCAGCGGGAGGGGTAGGGATACGCAGTATTTT | CASSPSSGRGRDTQYF
TRBD1 | TRBJ1-2 | . | 14 | TRBV14 | TGTGCCAGCAGCCTACGGACAGGGGGCTTTGGCTACACCTTC | CASSLRTGGFGYTF
. | TRBJ1-4 | . | 15 | TRBV9 | TGTGCCAGCAGCCCCCAGGCGGGGTTTGGAGAAAAACTGTTTTTT | CASSPQAGFGEKLFF
. | TRBJ1-1 | . | 15 | TRBV7-8 | TGTGCCAGCAGCTTAATCGGCAGGGAGAACACTGAAGCTTTCTTT | CASSLIGRENTEAFF
. | TRBJ1-1 | . | 15 | TRBV19 | TGTGCCAGTAGTATAGATTGGTTAGCCCACACTGAAGCTTTCTTT | CASSIDWLAHTEAFF
TRBD2 | TRBJ2-7 | . | 14 | TRBV10-3 | TGTGCCATCAGTGCCGGGACTAGCGCTCCCGAGCAGTACTTC | CAISAGTSAPEQYF
. | TRBJ2-7 | . | 14 | TRBV5-5 | TGTGCCAGCAGCTTGGGCGGGAAGTCCTACGAGCAGTACTTC | CASSLGGKSYEQYF
TRBD2 | TRBJ2-7 | . | 15 | TRBV6-1 | TGTGCCAGCAGTGAATTGGAGCGGGAGTTCTACGAGCAGTACTTC | CASSELEREFYEQYF
TRBD1 | TRBJ2-7 | . | 15 | TRBV15 | TGTGCCACCAGCAGCGCCAGGGGGACCTTCTACGAGCAGTACTTC | CATSSARGTFYEQYF
TRBD2 | TRBJ2-1 | once | 14 | TRBV4-2 | TGTGCCAGCAGACCGGGACTAGCAGACAATGAGCAGTTCTTC | CASRPGLADNEQFF
. | TRBJ2-7 | . | 14 | TRBV19 | TGTGCCAGTAGTCCTACGCTTGCATCCTACGAGCAGTACTTC | CASSPTLASYEQYF
TRBD1 | TRBJ2-5 | . | 14 | TRBV3-1/TRBV3-2 | TGTGCCAGCAGCCATCGACAGGGGTCGGAGACCCAGTACTTC | CASSHRQGSETQYF
TRBD2 | TRBJ2-1 | . | 15 | TRBV5-5 | TGTGCCAGCAGCTTGGGGGCTAGCGGGACGTATGAGCAGTTCTTC | CASSLGASGTYEQFF
. | TRBJ2-1 | . | 14 | TRBV14 | TGTGCCAGCAGCCAAGCGGGAGCCTACAATGAGCAGTTCTTC | CASSQAGAYNEQFF
. | TRBJ1-3 | . | 14 | TRBV11-2 | TGTGCCAGCAGCTTTGGGGCCTCTGGAAACACCATATATTTT | CASSFGASGNTIYF
TRBD1 | TRBJ1-2 | . | 14 | TRBV5-5 | TGTGCCAGCAGCCTGGGACAGTTAAGCTATGGCTACACCTTC | CASSLGQLSYGYTF
. | TRBJ1-2 | . | 14 | TRBV29-1 | TGCAGCGTCCCCCGGGGTACTCTAGGCTATGGCTACACCTTC | CSVPRGTLGYGYTF
. | TRBJ1-2 | . | 12 | TRBV7-9 | TGTGCCAGCAGCTTAATTGTTGGGGGGTACACCTTC | CASSLIVGGYTF
. | TRBJ1-1 | . | 14 | TRBV6-6 | TGTGCCAGCAGATACCAGGGGAGAGAGGCTGAAGCTTTCTTT | CASRYQGREAEAFF
. | TRBJ2-3 | . | 15 | TRBV28 | TGTGCCAGCAGTTTACTCCTCGGGGGCACAGATACGCAGTATTTT | CASSLLLGGTDTQYF
TRBD2 | TRBJ2-4 | . | 16 | TRBV20-1 | TGCAGTGCTAGTCAGCTAGCGGGAGGGCCGGGGAACATTCAGTACTTC | CSASQLAGGPGNIQYF
. | TRBJ2-5 | . | 16 | TRBV7-8 | TGTGCCAGCAGCTTACCAGTAGGGGGGGCCCAAGAGACCCAGTACTTC | CASSLPVGGAQETQYF
TRBD1 | TRBJ2-5 | . | 13 | TRBV5-1 | TGCGCCACCAGGACAGGGGGTGCGGAGACCCAGTACTTC | CATRTGGAETQYF
TRBD2 | TRBJ2-1 | . | 16 | TRBV30 | TGTGCCTGGAGTGTTGGAGCGGGAGTAATCAACAATGAGCAGTTCTTC | CAWSVGAGVINNEQFF
TRBD2 | TRBJ2-3 | . | 17 | TRBV9 | TGTGCCAGCAGCGTATTAGCGGGGGGCGCTAGCACAGATACGCAGTATTTT | CASSVLAGGASTDTQYF
. | TRBJ2-5 | . | 12 | TRBV6-2/TRBV6-3 | TGTGCCAGCAGCAACAGGGGGGGGACCCAGTACTTC | CASSNRGGTQYF
TRBD1 | TRBJ2-7 | . | 16 | TRBV5-1 | TGCGCCAGCAGCTTTGGGAAAACGGCAGGGGGCTACGAGCAGTACTTC | CASSFGKTAGGYEQYF
. | TRBJ2-1 | . | 15 | TRBV9 | TGTGCCAGCAGCGCCGGACTGAGCTCCTACAATGAGCAGTTCTTC | CASSAGLSSYNEQFF
. | TRBJ1-1 | . | 13 | TRBV29-1 | TGCAGCGTGGGGAGGGACTTGAACACTGAAGCTTTCTTT | CSVGRDLNTEAFF
TRBD1 | TRBJ1-5 | once | 15 | TRBV5-1 | TGCGCCAGCAGCCCCGGACAGGGAGACAATCAGCCCCAGCATTTT | CASSPGQGDNQPQHF
. | TRBJ1-1 | . | 14 | TRBV19 | TGTGCCAGTAGTTGGGGGGGAGGTCTCCCTGAAGCTTTCTTT | CASSWGGGLPEAFF
TRBD2 | TRBJ2-7 | . | 18 | TRBV6-1 | TGTGCCAGCAGTGCACCGGGACTAGCGGGAGGGGGGCTCTACGAGCAGTACTTC | CASSAPGLAGGGLYEQYF
. | TRBJ2-5 | . | 20 | TRBV19 | TGTGCCAGTAGTATCACGGGACTGCCCCTGCAGGCAATGGGGGAAGAGACCCAGTACTTC | CASSITGLPLQAMGEETQYF
TRBD1 | TRBJ2-1 | . | 15 | TRBV4-2 | TGTGCCAGCAGCCCACCCGGGACAGGCTACAATGAGCAGTTCTTC | CASSPPGTGYNEQFF
TRBD1 | TRBJ2-3 | . | 13 | TRBV29-1 | TGCAGCGTCTGGACAGGGGGCGCAGATACGCAGTATTTT | CSVWTGGADTQYF
. | TRBJ2-7 | . | 14 | TRBV27 | TGTGCCAGCAGTTTAGGGGACAATACCTACGAGCAGTACTTC | CASSLGDNTYEQYF
. | TRBJ2-6 | . | 15 | TRBV4-1 | TGCGCCAGCAGCCAAGATGGAGGCGGGGCCAACGTCCTGACTTTC | CASSQDGGGANVLTF
. | TRBJ1-1 | . | 13 | TRBV11-3 | TGTGCCAGCAGCTTTTTCAAGAGCACTGAAGCTTTCTTT | CASSFFKSTEAFF
. | TRBJ2-7 | . | 14 | TRBV5-1 | TGCGCCAGCAGCTCCACTAGCACCGAGGGGGAGCAGTACTTC | CASSSTSTEGEQYF
. | TRBJ2-2 | once | 17 | TRBV6-2/TRBV6-3 | TGTGCCAGCAGTGCCCGGGGGGCGCGTATGCTAACCGGGGAGCTGTTTTTT | CASSARGARMLTGELFF
. | TRBJ2-7 | once | 10 | TRBV27 | TGTGCCAGCACCGAGTACGAGCAGTACTTC | CASTEYEQYF
. | TRBJ2-2 | . | 17 | TRBV21-1 | TGTGCCAGCAGCAAGGGGTCAACAGGGGAGTTCACCGGGGAGCTGTTTTTT | CASSKGSTGEFTGELFF
TRBD1 | TRBJ1-4 | . | 15 | TRBV28 | TGTGCCAGCAGTTCCCCCGGGACAGGGGATGAAAAACTGTTTTTT | CASSSPGTGDEKLFF
TRBD2 | TRBJ2-2 | . | 15 | TRBV10-3 | TGTGCCATCAGTGATATCCGGGAGGGCACCGGGGAGCTGTTTTTT | CAISDIREGTGELFF
TRBD1 | TRBJ2-1 | . | 17 | TRBV7-6 | TGTGCCAGCAGCTCCCCTCTTATGGGACAGGGCTACAATGAGCAGTTCTTC | CASSSPLMGQGYNEQFF
TRBD1 | TRBJ1-2 | . | 13 | TRBV24-1 | TGTGCCACCAGTGACCGGGGACAGAATGGCTACACCTTC | CATSDRGQNGYTF
. | TRBJ2-3 | . | 16 | TRBV7-9 | TGTGCCAGCAGCTCGCTACCGGGATCTAACACAGATACGCAGTATTTT | CASSSLPGSNTDTQYF
. | TRBJ1-6 | . | 13 | TRBV30 | TGTGCCTGGAGTTCAGGGGTCAATTCACCCCTCCACTTT | CAWSSGVNSPLHF